This is a list of T cell receptor beta chains from one sample in a study of blood T cell dynamics during melanoma immunotherapy. Generated by immunoSEQ multiplex PCR, the TCRdb table keeps only in-frame clones and is missing some. The table includes 25,000 to 30,000 clones, 65% to 85% detected once. This material consisted of blood, taken from a patient treated with checkpoint blockade. These receptors all stem from a human donor with melanoma. CDR3s leave out the opening cysteine and the closing phenylalanine or tryptophan.

v_gene | CDR3aa
TRBV6-1 | ASSEEGKGQPQH
TRBV5-6 | ASSLAGAGNTIY
TRBV5-1 | ASSSPNWNGDTEAF
TRBV28 | ASWTTRSYNEQF
TRBV11-2 | ASSARGLSTEAF
TRBV6-6 | ASSRTGSTYEQY
TRBV6-6 | ASSYSQSYEQY
TRBV11-2 | ASSPARDFTDTQY
TRBV5-6 | ASSFRDTYGYT
TRBV21-1 | ASIWQPQH
TRBV6-1 | ASSARTGVRETQY
TRBV7-9 | ASSSDRGTYGYT
TRBV10-2 | ASFSWDKGLAGNTGELF
TRBV2 | ASSRKTSGYEQY
TRBV27 | ASSFRGGNEAF
TRBV2 | ASRDVIISGNTIY
TRBV18 | ASSPEQGAWYGYT
TRBV28 | ASSLPQTGGELF
TRBV5-1 | ASSLGDREGEKLF
TRBV5-6 | ASSKQPSGELF
TRBV5-6 | ASSVEGTGNEKLF
TRBV9 | ASSAGGRGGRFSGTEAF
TRBV6-5 | ASSYSAGNGYT
TRBV28 | ASSRGGYEQY
TRBV11-2 | ASSPYTDIYGYT
TRBV30 | AWSGLANEQF
TRBV7-9 | ASSLDRGSDEQY
TRBV19 | ASSIDGYEQY
TRBV9 | ASSPSGYTGELF
TRBV11-2 | ASRGTRRRLNEQF
TRBV28 | ASRPPGAQETQY
TRBV30 | AWSASDRPNYGYT
TRBV5-1 | ASSQTLAGGQTQY
TRBV21-1 | ASTLAGQGFNSTDTQY
TRBV7-9 | ASSLELTGFSNQPQH
TRBV15 | ATSRDNLPAGELF
TRBV4-3 | ASSQDAGGYGYT
TRBV19 | ASSTTGYSNQPQH
TRBV19 | ASSGSTDTQY
TRBV5-1 | ASSLDGRPNTEAF
TRBV6-4 | ASTYRDRGKEQY
TRBV19 | ASSPFWRGVAEAF
TRBV11-2 | ASSWGQSSNTEAF
TRBV10-3 | AIRPTGTSGNTIY
TRBV18 | ASSPSAGGPSNIQY
TRBV5-6 | ASSLARNYGYT
TRBV11-2 | ASSSVVSGNTIY
TRBV6-5 | ASSYRGGSYEQY
TRBV4-3 | ASSQTGATNEKLF
TRBV7-2 | ASSPPGGTGNTIY
TRBV7-7 | ASSLERGCT
TRBV7-3 | ASRAPGGTGELF